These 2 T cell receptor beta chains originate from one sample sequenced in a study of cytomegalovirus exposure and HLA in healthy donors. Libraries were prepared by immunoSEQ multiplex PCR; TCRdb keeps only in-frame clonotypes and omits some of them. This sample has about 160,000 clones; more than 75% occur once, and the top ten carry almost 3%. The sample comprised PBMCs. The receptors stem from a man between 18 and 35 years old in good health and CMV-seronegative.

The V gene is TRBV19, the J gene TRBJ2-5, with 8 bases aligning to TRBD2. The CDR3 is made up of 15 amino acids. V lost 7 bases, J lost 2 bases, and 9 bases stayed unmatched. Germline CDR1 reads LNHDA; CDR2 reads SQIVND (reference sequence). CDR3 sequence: CASTPGTRGQETQYF. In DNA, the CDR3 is TGTGCCAGTACCCCCGGGACTAGGGGGCAAGAGACCCAGTACTTC. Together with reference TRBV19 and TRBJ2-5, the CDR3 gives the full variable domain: DGGITQSPKYLFRKEGQNVTLSCEQNLNHDAMYWYRQDPGQGLRLIYYSQIVNDFQKGDIAEGYSVSREKKESFPLTVTSAQKNPTAFYLCASTPGTRGQETQYFGPGTRLLVL.

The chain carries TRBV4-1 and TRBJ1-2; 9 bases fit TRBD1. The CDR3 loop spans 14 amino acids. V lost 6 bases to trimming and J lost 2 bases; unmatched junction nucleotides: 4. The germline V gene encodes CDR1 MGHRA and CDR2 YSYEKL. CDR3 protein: CASRGQGPNYGYTF. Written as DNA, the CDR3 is TGCGCCAGCAGAGGACAGGGGCCGAACTATGGCTACACCTTC.